These 29 T cell receptor beta chains originate from one sample sequenced in a study of T cells in Graves' hyperthyroidism and ophthalmopathy. From RNA transcripts, TCR beta CDR3 regions were amplified. During a first-round RT-PCR of the TCR CDR3, the HTBI primer set was used. Each CDR3 protein gets one entry after TCRdb re-called the multiplex PCR reads with MiXCR. The sample includes some 500,000 distinct CDR3 sequences, 15% to 20% seen only once; the top ten take about 29%. The sample was blood. All receptors derive from a woman in her thirties with Graves' ophthalmopathy.

This clonotype was seen ten or more times. The chain joins TRBV2 to TRBJ2-5, with TRBD1 matching over 11 bases. After removal of 6 bases from V and 0 bases from J, the junction contained 3 bases not matched to a gene. Per germline, CDR1 SNHLY and CDR2 FYNNEI. CDR3 size: 15 residues. This chain's CDR3 is CASSWTGGYQETQYF. The CDR3, as DNA: TGTGCCAGCAGCTGGACAGGGGGCTACCAAGAGACCCAGTACTTC.

The chain couples TRBV10-3 to TRBJ1-6; tentative D call: TRBD1 (5 bases). Trimming cost V 1 base and J 7 bases, with 17 bases left between them. The CDR3 is 17 amino acids. Per the germline V gene, CDR1 is ENHRY and CDR2 is SYGVKD. The chain's CDR3 is CAISEFGQAGWNSPLHF. The CDR3 nucleotides read TGTGCCATCAGTGAGTTCGGGCAGGCAGGGTGGAATTCACCCCTCCACTTT.

Many counts were recorded for this clonotype. The chain is built from TRBV7-2 and TRBJ2-7; no firm D call. The V end was cut by 3 bases, the J end by 2 bases, with 8 bases between. The CDR3 consists of 13 residues. Germline values: CDR1 SGHTA, CDR2 FQGNSA. The CDR3 here is CASSLELAYEQYF. The CDR3 region has the DNA TGTGCCAGCAGCTTGGAGTTGGCCTACGAGCAGTACTTC. Supplemented by reference TRBV7-2 and TRBJ2-7, the full variable domain reads GAGVSQSPSNKVTEKGKDVELRCDPISGHTALYWYRQSLGQGLEFLIYFQGNSAPDKSGLPSDRFSAERTGGSVSTLTIQRTQQEDSAVYLCASSLELAYEQYFGPGTRLTVT.

Many counts were recorded for this clonotype. This chain connects TRBV20-1 to TRBJ2-1; D is undetermined. Trimming left V 2 bases short and J 8 bases short, with 10 bases between. The CDR3 runs 12 residues. In germline, CDR1 is DFQATT, CDR2 SNEGSKA (reference sequence). Here the CDR3 reads CSARRRAHEQFF. Written as DNA, the CDR3 is TGCAGTGCTAGACGAAGGGCCCATGAGCAGTTCTTC.

The count of this clonotype is one. The V gene is TRBV24-1, the J gene TRBJ2-3; 7 bases fit TRBD2. The germline V gene has CDR1 KGHDR and CDR2 SFDVKD. The CDR3 is made up of 16 amino acids. The V gene end was trimmed by 1 base and the J gene end by 6 bases; junction bases not matched to a gene: 9. CDR3 in amino acids: CATSDFRLAKRDTQYF. The CDR3 DNA reads as TGTGCCACCAGTGATTTTCGACTAGCTAAACGGGATACGCAGTATTTT.

There are a few counts of this clonotype. The chain has TRBV29-1 and TRBJ2-5; D unresolved. The V gene lost 2 bases and the J gene lost 4 bases, with 8 bases spanning the gap. This CDR3 is 12 amino acids long. Germline CDR1 SQVTM, CDR2 ANQGSEA. The DNA of the CDR3 is TGCAGCGTTGAAATGGCCGGAGAGACCCAGTACTTC. Encoded protein: CSVEMAGETQYF.

The rearrangement uses TRBV6-2 or TRBV6-3 and TRBJ1-1; tentative D call: TRBD1 (6 bases). Trimming removed 8 bases at V and 2 bases at J, with 9 bases between. The CDR3 is 12 residues long. CDR1 is MNHEY, CDR2 SVGEGT, per germline. The CDR3 here is CASGGTNTEAFF. The DNA for the CDR3 is TGTGCCAGCGGGGGCACCAACACTGAAGCTTTCTTT.

This clonotype was seen only a few times. This rearrangement joins TRBV7-9 to TRBJ1-1; 9 nucleotides line up with TRBD1. V lost 5 bases, J lost 4 bases, and 8 bases stayed unmatched. Germline-derived CDR1 and CDR2 are SEHNR and FQNEAQ (reference sequence). This CDR3 has 15 residues. CDR3 sequence: CASSPRDREVTEAFF. CDR3 bases: TGTGCCAGCAGCCCTCGGGACAGGGAGGTCACTGAAGCTTTCTTT.

This clonotype has just a few counts. J is TRBJ2-3 and V is TRBV9, with 10 bases fitting TRBD1. Per the germline V gene, CDR1 is SGDLS and CDR2 is YYNGEE. V was clipped by 3 bases and J by 5 bases; unmatched bases: 9. CDR3 length: 16 amino acids. This CDR3 is CASSARQGAVGDTQYF. The DNA for the CDR3 is TGTGCCAGCAGCGCCAGACAGGGGGCCGTCGGAGATACGCAGTATTTT.

This clonotype has at least ten counts. The chain carries TRBV6-2 or TRBV6-3 and TRBJ2-2; D remains unclear. V lost 6 bases to trimming and J lost 7 bases, with 12 bases between them. The CDR3 has 13 residues. The germline CDR1 and CDR2 sequences are MNHEY and SVGEGT. The CDR3 DNA follows: TGTGCCAGCAGCGCCGGCAACCTCGGGGAGCTGTTTTTT. Its protein product is CASSAGNLGELFF.

The sample holds a few counts of this clonotype. V usage is TRBV29-1 and J usage is TRBJ1-1; D gene uncertain. V was clipped by 0 bases and J by 1 base, with 15 bases between them. Germline CDR1 SQVTM, CDR2 ANQGSEA. The CDR3 loop spans 16 amino acids. DNA for the CDR3: TGCAGCGTTGAAGATCACGGAGGGAGGAAGAACACTGAAGCTTTCTTT. Encoded protein: CSVEDHGGRKNTEAFF.

This clonotype was counted a few times. The rearrangement joins TRBV14 to TRBJ2-5, with D tentatively TRBD2 (6 bases). The CDR3 is 15 amino acids. CDR1 SGHDN and CDR2 FVKESK come from the germline V gene. The V and J ends lost 4 bases and 1 base respectively, with 13 bases between them. The CDR3 reads CASSPERGGQETQYF. As DNA, the CDR3 is TGTGCCAGCAGCCCAGAACGGGGAGGCCAAGAGACCCAGTACTTC.

For this clonotype: A much more abundant neighbour one base away suggests this may be a read error. The chain employs TRBV30 and TRBJ1-6; 9 bases map to TRBD1. The CDR3 is 13 amino acids. Trimming at V came to 5 bases and at J to 7 bases, leaving 3 bases not matched to a gene. CDR1 is GTSNPN and CDR2 is SVGIG in the germline V gene (reference sequence). The DNA for the CDR3 is TGTGCCTGGGCCGGGACAGGGAATTCACCCCTCCACTTT. It specifies CAWAGTGNSPLHF.

This clonotype was picked up a small number of times. The J gene is TRBJ1-6, the V gene TRBV5-8; D remains unclear. The V end lost 4 bases, the J end lost 10 bases, and 21 bases lay between the germline ends. This CDR3 comprises 16 residues. The germline gives CDR1 SGHTS, CDR2 YDEGEE. The CDR3 region is CASSARLGGNYSPLHF. The CDR3 DNA reads TGTGCCAGCAGCGCCCGCCTCGGAGGGAATTACTCACCCCTCCACTTT.

In its sample, this clonotype was seen many times. The chain has TRBV20-1 and TRBJ2-1; 7 nucleotides agree with TRBD1. This CDR3 spans 14 amino acids. J was trimmed by 5 bases and V by 5 bases; bases with no gene match: 9. Germline values: CDR1 DFQATT, CDR2 SNEGSKA (reference sequence). CDR3 bases: TGCAGTGCTCGACAGGGCGGACGGGACAATGAGCAGTTCTTC. It codes for CSARQGGRDNEQFF.

This clonotype occurred many times. This chain connects TRBV28 to TRBJ2-2, with D maybe TRBD1 (6 bases). Germline CDR1 and CDR2: MDHEN and SYDVKM. The CDR3 is 19 amino acids. Trimming took 7 bases from V and 1 from J, leaving 25 bases between them. CDR3 sequence: CASTTSSPYEGQNTGELFF. CDR3 nucleotides: TGTGCCAGCACCACCTCATCCCCCTATGAGGGACAGAACACCGGGGAGCTGTTTTTT.

This clonotype was seen ten or more times. J is TRBJ2-6 and V is TRBV5-1; a possible D gene is TRBD2 (6 bases). CDR3 size: 17 residues. V lost 0 bases to trimming and J lost 0 bases, with 10 bases between them. Per germline, CDR1 SGHRS and CDR2 YFSETQ. This chain's CDR3 is CASSLAVGSSGANVLTF. For the CDR3, the DNA is TGCGCCAGCAGCTTGGCCGTCGGGAGCTCTGGGGCCAACGTCCTGACTTTC. The whole variable domain, filled in from reference TRBV5-1 and TRBJ2-6, reads KAGVTQTPRYLIKTRGQQVTLSCSPISGHRSVSWYQQTPGQGLQFLFEYFSETQRNKGNFPGRFSGRQFSNSRSEMNVSTLELGDSALYLCASSLAVGSSGANVLTFGAGSRLTVL.

This clonotype has a handful of counts. The V call is TRBV7-8, the J call TRBJ1-6, with a possible D match to TRBD1 (6 bases). CDR3 length: 16 amino acids. Germline V CDR1 and CDR2: SGHVS, FQNEAQ. Trimming took 2 bases from V and 9 from J, leaving 17 bases between them. The CDR3, as DNA: TGTGCCAGCAGCTTACGGTCGGGGGGCGATGGTTCACCCCTCCACTTT. This encodes CASSLRSGGDGSPLHF.

This clonotype was recorded a few times. The chain uses TRBV5-8 and TRBJ2-1; 9 bases map to TRBD1. Germline V gene lookup returns CDR1 SGHTS and CDR2 YDEGEE. V lost 3 bases to trimming and J lost 5 bases; unmatched junction nucleotides: 6. CDR3 length: 15 amino acids. The CDR3 coding sequence is TGTGCCAGCAGCTCGACCGGGACAGGGAACAATGAGCAGTTCTTC. Amino acid sequence: CASSSTGTGNNEQFF.

At least ten counts were recorded for this clonotype. This rearrangement joins TRBV7-2 to TRBJ2-3; perhaps TRBD1 as D (6 bases). Between the trimmed V and J ends, which lost 3 bases and 2 bases, there was a span of 9 bases. CDR1 is SGHTA and CDR2 is FQGNSA in the germline V gene. This CDR3 spans 14 amino acids. The CDR3 region has the DNA TGTGCCAGCAGCTTTGGGACAAACACAGATACGCAGTATTTT. Translating gives CASSFGTNTDTQYF. The full variable domain, rest sourced from reference TRBV7-2 and TRBJ2-3, is GAGVSQSPSNKVTEKGKDVELRCDPISGHTALYWYRQSLGQGLEFLIYFQGNSAPDKSGLPSDRFSAERTGGSVSTLTIQRTQQEDSAVYLCASSFGTNTDTQYFGPGTRLTVL.

This clonotype was seen many times. The chain employs TRBV6-7 and TRBJ2-7, with 7 bases fitting TRBD1. TRBV6-7 is recorded as an ORF, its role being uncertain. CDR3 length: 15 amino acids. V was pared by 8 bases and J by 2 bases, with 12 bases of the junction left unmatched. The CDR3 DNA is TGTGCCAGCCGGGACCAGGGGGACGTACCCTACGAGCAGTACTTC. As protein: CASRDQGDVPYEQYF.

This clonotype was detected many times. The chain links TRBV2 to TRBJ1-4, with a tentative D call TRBD1 (6 bases). This CDR3 comprises 15 residues. Trimming stripped 6 bases from V and 3 bases from J, with 14 bases between. Germline lookup yields CDR1 SNHLY and CDR2 FYNNEI. CDR3 sequence (DNA): TGTGCCAGCAGAATACCCGGACAGCCTAATGAAAAACTGTTTTTT. It specifies CASRIPGQPNEKLFF.

In this sample, this clonotype turned up many times. This rearrangement joins TRBV11-3 to TRBJ2-1; 9 bases align to TRBD2. The CDR3 runs 17 residues. V gave up 1 base and J gave up 6 bases; unmatched junction bases: 10. Germline CDR1 and CDR2: SGHNT and YENEEA. For the CDR3, the DNA is TGTGCCAGCAGCTTAGTGGGGGGCGGGAGGGTAGCCAATGAGCAGTTCTTC. Translating gives CASSLVGGGRVANEQFF.

In this sample, this clonotype turned up many times. The rearrangement uses TRBV13 and TRBJ2-7; D uncertain. V lost 1 base to trimming and J lost 4 bases, with 11 bases between them. CDR1 and CDR2 from the germline V gene are PRHDT and FYEKMQ (reference sequence). The CDR3 contains 14 residues. The CDR3 spells CASSLEGVWYEQYF. In DNA form, the CDR3 reads TGTGCCAGCAGCTTAGAAGGAGTATGGTACGAGCAGTACTTC.

This clonotype was counted a single time. A much larger clone is a single base away; this may be a read error. The gene calls are TRBV28 and TRBJ2-3; perhaps TRBD2 as D (6 bases). The V gene lost 3 bases and the J gene lost 6 bases, with 13 bases spanning the gap. The CDR3 has 14 residues. From germline, CDR1 is MDHEN and CDR2 SYDVKM. CDR3 nucleotide sequence: TGTGCCAGCAGTTTTCTAGCGCTGGGCGATACGCAGTATTTT. It yields the protein CASSFLALGDTQYF. Combining the CDR3 with reference TRBV28 and TRBJ2-3 gives the whole variable domain DVKVTQSSRYLVKRTGEKVFLECVQDMDHENMFWYRQDPGLGLRLIYFSYDVKMKEKGDIPEGYSVSREKKERFSLILESASTNQTSMYLCASSFLALGDTQYFGPGTRLTVL.

The chain links TRBV10-3 to TRBJ2-1; TRBD2 is a possible D gene (6 bases). The CDR3 length is 15 residues. Trimming left V 2 bases short and J 6 bases short, with 14 bases between. Germline V gene lookup returns CDR1 ENHRY and CDR2 SYGVKD. The DNA for the CDR3 is TGTGCCATCAGTGAGGGCCTAGCGACTGGCAATGAGCAGTTCTTC. It specifies CAISEGLATGNEQFF.

This clonotype was seen more than once but under ten times. In nucleotides, the CDR3 is TGTGCCAGCCCTCCGGGGCTCACTGACACAGATACGCAGTATTTT. It yields the protein CASPPGLTDTDTQYF. This chain connects TRBV12-3 or TRBV12-4 to TRBJ2-3; D could derive from TRBD1 or TRBD2 (5 bases each). This CDR3 comprises 15 residues. V lost 8 bases and J 2 bases, leaving 17 bases between the germline ends.

This clonotype was seen repeatedly, ten times or more. The chain couples TRBV13 to TRBJ1-2; D is possibly TRBD1 (5 bases). Germline assignment: CDR1 PRHDT and CDR2 FYEKMQ (reference sequence). The CDR3 covers 17 residues. Trimming removed 4 bases at V and 0 bases at J, with 18 bases between. The CDR3 region has the DNA TGTGCCAGCAGCTATAGGACACCGACAAAAGCTAACTATGGCTACACCTTC. Protein sequence: CASSYRTPTKANYGYTF.

In regard to this clonotype: A single base separates this from a much larger clone, so it may be a read error. The chain carries TRBV7-3 and TRBJ2-5, with 7 nucleotides matching TRBD1. J lost 9 bases, V lost 8 bases, and 9 bases had no gene match. The germline gives CDR1 SGHTA, CDR2 FQGTGA. The CDR3 is 12 amino acids. CDR3 in DNA: TGTGCCAGCGGGACCCGCAGGGGGTCCCAGTACTTC. Translation gives CASGTRRGSQYF.